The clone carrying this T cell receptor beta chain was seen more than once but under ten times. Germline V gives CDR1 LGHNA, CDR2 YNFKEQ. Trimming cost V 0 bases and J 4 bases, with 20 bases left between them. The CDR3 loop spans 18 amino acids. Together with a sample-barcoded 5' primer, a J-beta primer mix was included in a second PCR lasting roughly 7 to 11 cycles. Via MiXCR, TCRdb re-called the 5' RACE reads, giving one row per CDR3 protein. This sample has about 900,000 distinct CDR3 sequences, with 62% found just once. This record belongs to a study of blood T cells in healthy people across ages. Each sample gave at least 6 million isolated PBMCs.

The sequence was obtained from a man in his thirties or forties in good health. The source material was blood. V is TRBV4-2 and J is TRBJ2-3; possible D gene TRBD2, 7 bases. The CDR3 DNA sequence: TGTGCCAGCAGCCAAGATTGGGGCAGTGGCGGGGGCTCAGATACGCAGTATTTT. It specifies CASSQDWGSGGGSDTQYF.